The rows below give T cell receptor beta chains drawn from one sample of a study of shared clonotypes between healthy human individuals. Assay: immunoSEQ multiplex PCR; the TCRdb copy retains only in-frame clones and omits some. The sample lists over a million clones, around 78% occurring once. Sequencing was carried out using memory CD4+ T cells from PBMCs. All receptors derive from a man between 18 and 29 years old in good health. Some clones in this sample may be carry-over from other donors' samples. Both conserved end residues are part of each CDR3. D genes are given only for firm matches. Clone size is given for some rows only: seen once, a few or many times, or a class if the clone is expanded.

abundance	v_gene	d_gene	j_gene	CDR3nt	CDR3aa
once	TRBV19	TRBD2	TRBJ2-3	TGTGCCAGTAGACTAGCGGGAGTGGAAGATACGCAGTATTTT	CASRLAGVEDTQYF
.	TRBV7-2	.	TRBJ2-4	TGTGCCAGCAGCTTAGACAGGGAGAACATTCAGTACTTC	CASSLDRENIQYF
.	TRBV2	.	TRBJ1-2	TGTGCCAGCAGTGACGGACAGCCCGGCCGCGGCTACACCTTC	CASSDGQPGRGYTF
.	TRBV19	.	TRBJ2-7	TGTGCCAGTAGTATAGGGGCTAGCGCCTACGAGCAGTACTTC	CASSIGASAYEQYF
few	TRBV7-2	.	TRBJ2-2	TGTGCCAGCAGCTTGGCTTTCGGGGAGCTGTTTTTT	CASSLAFGELFF
.	TRBV7-8	.	TRBJ1-2	TGTGCCAGCAGCAGCCTACCCGGGCGATTATTCAGAGGCTACACCTTC	CASSSLPGRLFRGYTF
.	TRBV15	TRBD1	TRBJ1-2	TGTGCCACCAGCAGAGAGGACAGGGACACCTATGGCTACACCTTC	CATSREDRDTYGYTF
.	TRBV18	.	TRBJ1-4	TGTGCCAGCTCACCATCCCTCCGACAGGAGTCTGAAAAACTGTTTTTT	CASSPSLRQESEKLFF
.	TRBV28	.	TRBJ1-5	TGTGCCAGCAGTTTATCGGGGGACTTTCAGCCCCAGCATTTT	CASSLSGDFQPQHF
.	TRBV6-1	.	TRBJ1-1	TGTGCCAGCAGTTTTGGGGGCGGGGACACTGAAGCTTTCTTT	CASSFGGGDTEAFF
few	TRBV28	TRBD1	TRBJ1-3	TGTGCCAGCAGCACCGGGACAGTGACGCGAAACACCATATATTTT	CASSTGTVTRNTIYF
.	TRBV7-3	.	TRBJ1-1	TGTGCCAGCAGCTCGGGCTGGGGGAACACTGAAGCTTTCTTT	CASSSGWGNTEAFF
.	TRBV7-8	.	TRBJ2-7	TGTGCCAGCAGCTTATTCGTTTCCTACGAGCAGTACTTC	CASSLFVSYEQYF
.	TRBV5-1	.	TRBJ2-7	TGCGCCAGCAGTAAGCAGGCTTCCTCCTACGAGCAGTACTTC	CASSKQASSYEQYF
.	TRBV30	TRBD1	TRBJ1-1	TGTGCCTGGAGATGGGGACAGAGAATGAACACTGAAGCTTTCTTT	CAWRWGQRMNTEAFF
.	TRBV20-1	.	TRBJ1-3	TGCAGTGCTAAATCTGGAAACACCATATATTTT	CSAKSGNTIYF